This TCR beta chain was sequenced in a study of technical replicates of blood from several donors. The repertoire was sequenced with immunoSEQ multiplex PCR; TCRdb's copy has only in-frame clones and lacks some. The sample contains just over 95,000 clones, approximately 95% of which appear only once. This clone was picked up one time. The junction had 6 bases not matched to a gene; V was cut back by 1 base and J by 9 bases. The CDR3 is 16 amino acids. Per the germline V gene, CDR1 is SGDLS and CDR2 is YYNGEE. This clonotype was obtained from a human donor in good health. The sample comprised T cells isolated from PBMCs. The chain joins TRBV9 to TRBJ2-1; 14 bases map to TRBD2. The CDR3 sequence is CASSVLGTSGSSEQFF. The CDR3 DNA is TGTGCCAGCAGCGTACTAGGGACTAGCGGGAGTAGTGAGCAGTTCTTC.